A single sample is the source of the 2 T cell receptor beta chains below, sequenced in a study of blood T cell repertoires in COVID-19. Sequencing was performed with immunoSEQ multiplex PCR; in TCRdb, only in-frame clones are kept and a portion is missing. The table records about 230,000 clones, approximately 84% of them present only once. The specimen sequenced was PBMCs or T cells enriched from blood (not recorded which). The source is a man in his sixties who had recovered from COVID-19.

CDR3 sequence (DNA): TGCGCCAGCAGCCAAGATCACAGGGCCAACACCGGGGAGCTGTTTTTT. Translating gives CASSQDHRANTGELFF. The chain joins TRBV4-3 to TRBJ2-2; a weak D match, TRBD1 (6 bases). Germline V gene data show CDR1 as LGHNA and CDR2 as YSLEER. Trimming pared 0 bases from V and 2 bases from J, leaving 10 bases between. CDR3 length: 16 amino acids.

V gene TRBV12-3 or TRBV12-4 combines with J gene TRBJ2-7; 8 bases line up with TRBD1. The CDR3 totals 12 residues. Unmatched junction bases numbered 3, after V lost 5 bases and J lost 6 bases. CDR3 DNA: TGTGCCAGCAGTCTGACAGGGGCCGAGCAGTACTTC. This encodes CASSLTGAEQYF.